This TCR beta chain was identified in a study of shared clonotypes between healthy human individuals. Overall study findings and caveats: Memory subsets generally showed smaller estimated richness than naive subsets did.

Points on this clone: Its antigen is unidentified. One junction end disagrees with the germline gene, perhaps due to a read error.

Naive CD8 isolation took CD45RO-negative cells positively selected for CCR7 and excluded terminally differentiated effector memory CD45RA+ cells. Source study methods: Filtering differed because ImmunoSEQ produced junction-only sequences that carried no quality scores. The assay was immunoSEQ multiplex PCR, and TCRdb's table has in-frame clones only and misses some. V and J calls and clone size are given by that table; D and trimming were obtained from the DNA. The repertoire holds over 2,000,000 clones, with over 85% as singletons. CDR3 length equals 13 residues. Germline CDR1 and CDR2: MNHEY and SMNVEV (reference sequence).

The specimen was naive CD8+ T cells from PBMCs. The chain links TRBV27 to TRBJ2-3; D may be TRBD2 (6 bases). The TCR sequence derives from a young man in good health. Some clones in this sample may be carry-over from other donors' samples. The DNA of the CDR3 is TGTGCCACCACTCGGCCTTCGGGGGATATGCAGTATTTT. This sequence encodes CATTRPSGDMQYF.